Sequencing of this TCR beta chain was carried out in a study of blood T cell repertoires in COVID-19 (dated by TCRdb to between 2020 and 2021). Turning to the overall study: Samples from collaborators originated in the United States, Italy and Spain and spanned both the acute and convalescent phases of COVID-19. The prospective study material was composed of cDNA or gDNA derived from T cells, B-cell-depleted T cells, or PBMCs. Deeply sampled blood TCRbeta repertoires from subjects exposed to, actively infected with, or recovered from COVID-19 were included in the dataset. The repertoires were released in a freely available public database meant as a resource for research on the immune response to SARS-CoV-2. Samples were obtained from the ongoing ImmuneRACE study (first 160 participants) and from about 1,300 subjects provided by 6 global collaborators. Nearly every sample came with metadata listing a de-identified subject ID, COVID-19 status, age in years and sex. Where HLA class I and class II types were available, the types were taken from metadata supplied by the sample provider, not from assay-based typing.

The CDR3 runs 14 amino acids, cysteine and phenylalanine included. Just CDR3 DNA is preserved here, 42 bases in frame from base 1. CDR1 is given as SGDLS and CDR2 as YYNGEE, both from the germline V gene. The junction carries 6 bases between V and J, which are trimmed by 0 bases and 0 bases respectively. TCRbeta CDR3 regions were amplified from genomic DNA by means of the immunoSEQ Assay, a bias-controlled multiplex PCR. As for how the authors treated the data: Within the assay, amplification of reference gene primers was used to estimate how many nucleated cells each sample contained. To quantify the absolute abundance of each unique TCRbeta CDR3 rearrangement, sequence reads were collapsed and filtered. For each sample, productive Simpson clonality was calculated as the square root of Simpson's diversity index across productive rearrangements. This immuneACCESS table, as held by TCRdb, lists in-frame sequences with V and J called but not all clones. Of the missing ones, under half trace to an unresolved V gene in checked studies; the others have no known cause. V and J calls and clone size are copied from that table; D and trimming were computed from the DNA. Present in this sample are roughly 120,000 clones, 86% of which were seen just once. The ten most abundant clones make up roughly 8% of the sample.

The full study reports these points: Clinical and demographic metadata were provided uncurated, with the amount varying by source and participant.

A second Seattle source provided samples from volunteer blood donors who had recovered from COVID-19. Each collaborating institution followed its own protocols to collect whole blood in K2EDTA tubes. For TCRbeta analysis, collaborator samples were shipped as frozen whole blood, as isolated PBMCs, or as DNA extracted from either sample type. To note about this clone: Its antigen specificity is not known. Base-call qualities are not available, and no considerably larger clone is one nucleotide away.

Sequencing used peripheral blood. The receptor was derived from a man in his sixties or seventies who had recovered from COVID-19. The chain is made from TRBV9 and TRBJ1-2; the D gene is unclear. CDR3 loop: CASSVGESNYGYTF. The DNA sequence is given as TGTGCCAGCAGCGTAGGAGAGTCTAACTATGGCTACACCTTC.